Described below is a single T cell receptor beta chain sequence and its context. The PCR ran on 60 Vbeta and 13 Jbeta primers. TCRdb's copy holds only in-frame clones and misses some; the assay was immunoSEQ multiplex PCR. The table records more than 130,000 clones, 60% to 80% of them present only once. Participants comprised healthy donors of bone marrow. This sample is drawn from a study of cytomegalovirus exposure and HLA in healthy donors. The germline V gene encodes CDR1 SGHDN and CDR2 FVKESK. CDR3 size: 14 residues. Between the trimmed V and J ends, which lost 0 bases and 5 bases, there was a span of 10 bases.

The clonotype was recovered from a woman between 45 and 65 years old in good health and CMV-seronegative. J is TRBJ1-1 and V is TRBV14, with D perhaps TRBD1 (5 bases). The sequenced sample consisted of PBMCs. The CDR3 here is CASSQEVGLTEAFF. In DNA form, the CDR3 reads TGTGCCAGCAGCCAAGAAGTGGGACTAACTGAAGCTTTCTTT.